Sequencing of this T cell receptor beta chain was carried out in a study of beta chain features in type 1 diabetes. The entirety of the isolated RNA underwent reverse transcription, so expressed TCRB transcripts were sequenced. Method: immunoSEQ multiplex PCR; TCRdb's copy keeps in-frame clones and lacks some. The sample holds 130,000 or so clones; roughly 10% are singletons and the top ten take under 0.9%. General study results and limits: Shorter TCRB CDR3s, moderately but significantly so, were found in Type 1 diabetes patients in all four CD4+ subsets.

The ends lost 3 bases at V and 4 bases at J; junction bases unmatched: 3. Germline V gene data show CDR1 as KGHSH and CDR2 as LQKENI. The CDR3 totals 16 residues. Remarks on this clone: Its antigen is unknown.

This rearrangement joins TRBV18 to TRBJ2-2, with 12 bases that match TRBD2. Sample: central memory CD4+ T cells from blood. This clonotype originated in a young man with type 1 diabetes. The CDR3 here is CASSPGLAGTTGELFF. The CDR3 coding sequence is TGTGCCAGCTCACCGGGACTAGCGGGTACCACCGGGGAGCTGTTTTTT.